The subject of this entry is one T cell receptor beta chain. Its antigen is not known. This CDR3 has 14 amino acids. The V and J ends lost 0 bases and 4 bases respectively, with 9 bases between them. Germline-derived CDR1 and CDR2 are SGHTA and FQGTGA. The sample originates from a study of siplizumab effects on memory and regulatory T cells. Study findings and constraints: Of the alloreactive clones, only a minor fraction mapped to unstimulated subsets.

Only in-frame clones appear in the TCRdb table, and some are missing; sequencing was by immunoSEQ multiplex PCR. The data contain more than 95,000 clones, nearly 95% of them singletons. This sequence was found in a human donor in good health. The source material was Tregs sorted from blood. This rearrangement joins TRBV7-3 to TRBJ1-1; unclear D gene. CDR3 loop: CASSLTGLGTEAFF. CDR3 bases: TGTGCCAGCAGCTTAACTGGGCTCGGCACTGAAGCTTTCTTT. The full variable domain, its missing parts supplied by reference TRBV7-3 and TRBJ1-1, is GAGVSQTPSNKVTEKGKYVELRCDPISGHTALYWYRQSLGQGPEFLIYFQGTGAADDSGLPNDRFFAVRPEGSVSTLKIQRTERGDSAVYLCASSLTGLGTEAFFGQGTRLTVV.